Here is one TCR beta chain with its context. The antigen remains undetermined. This record belongs to a study of T cells in Graves' hyperthyroidism and ophthalmopathy. Amplification targeted TCR beta CDR3 regions from RNA transcripts. The TCR CDR3 first-round RT-PCR relied on the HTBI primer set. TCRdb reprocessed the multiplex PCR reads with MiXCR, giving one entry per CDR3 protein. The data hold about 840,000 distinct CDR3 sequences, with over 35% observed a single time. Germline lookup yields CDR1 MGHDK and CDR2 SYGVNS. The J segment lost 5 bases and the V segment lost 3 bases, leaving 3 bases of the junction unmatched. The CDR3 has 15 amino acids. Study-wide results and limits: In blood, most of the thyroid clonotypes expanded above 0.001 were also present. Stable hyperthyroidism and ophthalmopathy were separated using 13 V-J signatures.

Graves' hyperthyroidism was deemed stable absent ophthalmopathy progression within 18 months. The receptor was isolated from a man younger than 35 with Graves' hyperthyroidism. Sequencing used blood. The chain uses TRBV25-1 and TRBJ2-5, with TRBD2 matching 13 bases. This chain's CDR3 is CASSDLTSGGETQYF. The CDR3 DNA follows: TGTGCCAGCAGTGATCTGACTAGCGGGGGGGAGACCCAGTACTTC. The complete variable domain, with remaining parts taken from reference TRBV25-1 and TRBJ2-5, reads EADIYQTPRYLVIGTGKKITLECSQTMGHDKMYWYQQDPGMELHLIHYSYGVNSTEKGDLSSESTVSRIRTEHFPLTLESARPSHTSQYLCASSDLTSGGETQYFGPGTRLLVL.